The 11 T cell receptor beta chains below all came from one sample that was sequenced in a study of T cells in Graves' hyperthyroidism and ophthalmopathy. Regions amplified from RNA transcripts were the TCR beta CDR3 regions. A set of HTBI primers served as the primers for a first-round RT-PCR of the TCR CDR3. Each CDR3 protein is one row after TCRdb ran MiXCR on the multiplex PCR reads. The sample carries a few hundred thousand distinct CDR3 sequences, around 14% recorded once. Sequenced sample: blood. The receptors were sampled from a woman between 18 and 29 years old with Graves' hyperthyroidism.

There are many counts of this clonotype. The V and J genes are TRBV2 and TRBJ1-1; unclear D gene. Trimming took 4 bases from V and 6 from J, leaving 12 bases between them. Germline CDR1 reads SNHLY; CDR2 reads FYNNEI. CDR3 size: 13 residues. This CDR3 is CASSAGGPAEAFF. In nucleotides, the CDR3 is TGTGCCAGCAGTGCCGGAGGACCGGCTGAAGCTTTCTTT.

This clonotype has a count of ten or more. J is TRBJ2-4 and V is TRBV2, with D perhaps TRBD1 (6 bases). Germline V CDR1 and CDR2: SNHLY, FYNNEI. The CDR3 is 12 residues long. V dropped 7 bases and J dropped 12 bases, with 16 bases sitting between them. The CDR3 region is CASKMQGITQYF. The DNA of the CDR3 is TGTGCCAGCAAGATGCAGGGGATTACTCAGTACTTC.

This clonotype showed up many times. The V call is TRBV28, the J call TRBJ2-7; maybe TRBD1 (6 bases). This CDR3 contains 13 residues. Germline assignment: CDR1 MDHEN and CDR2 SYDVKM. V dropped 5 bases and J dropped 2 bases, with 10 bases sitting between them. CDR3 in DNA: TGTGCCAGCAGTATCGGACAGCCCTACGAGCAGTACTTC. It translates to CASSIGQPYEQYF.

The V and J genes are TRBV4-3 and TRBJ2-1, with 11 bases lining up with TRBD2. The CDR3 covers 20 residues. Unmatched junction bases numbered 15, after V lost 0 bases and J lost 5 bases. Per the germline V gene, CDR1 is LGHNA and CDR2 is YSLEER. Here the CDR3 DNA reads TGCGCCAGCAGCCAAGATTTACTAGCGGGAGTTAACGGCCCCAACAATGAGCAGTTCTTC. Amino acids: CASSQDLLAGVNGPNNEQFF.

At least ten counts were recorded for this clonotype. The chain joins TRBV3-1 to TRBJ2-7, with D possibly matching TRBD2 (6 bases). CDR3 length: 14 amino acids. V was shortened by 8 bases and J by 2 bases, with 16 bases between the two germline ends. Germline CDR1 and CDR2: LGHDT and YNNKEL (reference sequence). CDR3 sequence: CASGLTGVAYEQYF. Written as DNA, the CDR3 is TGTGCCAGCGGCCTTACGGGAGTCGCCTACGAGCAGTACTTC.

The chain is built from TRBV20-1 and TRBJ2-6, with D hard to call. The CDR3 spans 13 residues. The V end was cut by 0 bases, the J end by 0 bases, with 0 bases between. CDR1 is DFQATT, CDR2 SNEGSKA, per germline (reference sequence). The CDR3 loop is CSARDSGANVLTF. CDR3 nucleotide sequence: TGCAGTGCTAGAGACTCTGGGGCCAACGTCCTGACTTTC.

The chain joins TRBV10-2 to TRBJ1-6, with 7 bases lining up with TRBD1. This CDR3 spans 18 amino acids. In germline, CDR1 is WSHSY, CDR2 SAAADI. The ends lost 6 bases at V and 6 bases at J; junction bases unmatched: 17. CDR3 sequence: CASSESHTGTVSNSPLHF. The CDR3 DNA reads TGCGCCAGCAGCGAGAGCCATACCGGGACAGTATCTAATTCACCCCTCCACTTT.

CDR3 amino acids: CASSLDRMEKLFF. DNA for the CDR3: TGTGCCAGCAGCTTAGATCGGATGGAGAAACTGTTTTTT. J is TRBJ1-4 and V is TRBV7-2; no definite D call. The CDR3 is made up of 13 amino acids. Germline V gene data show CDR1 as SGHTA and CDR2 as FQGNSA. Trimming took off 1 base at V and 11 bases at J, with 11 bases between the two ends.

This clonotype has a handful of counts. This chain links TRBV24-1 with TRBJ1-5, with 9 positions matching TRBD1. The CDR3 loop spans 16 amino acids. Germline V CDR1 and CDR2: KGHDR, SFDVKD. V was pared by 4 bases and J by 6 bases, with 9 bases of the junction left unmatched. As DNA, the CDR3 is TGTGCCACCAGTGACAGGGACAGGGATTGGAGTCAGCCCCAGCATTTT. Amino acid sequence: CATSDRDRDWSQPQHF.

The rearrangement links TRBV27 to TRBJ1-6; possible D gene TRBD1, 5 bases. V was pared by 1 base and J by 9 bases, with 13 bases between. The CDR3 covers 15 residues. Germline loops: CDR1 MNHEY, CDR2 SMNVEV (reference sequence). As DNA, the CDR3 is TGTGCCAGCAGTTTATACACGGGGGTGGGTTCACCCCTCCACTTT. Residues: CASSLYTGVGSPLHF.

This clonotype was observed many times. The rearrangement uses TRBV27 and TRBJ1-5, with D possibly matching TRBD1 (5 bases). Looked up from germline, CDR1 is MNHEY and CDR2 is SMNVEV (reference sequence). V was pared by 2 bases and J by 9 bases, with 14 bases between. The CDR3 consists of 14 residues. CDR3 amino acids: CASSLGAGEGPQHF. CDR3 DNA sequence: TGTGCCAGCAGTTTAGGGGCAGGTGAGGGGCCCCAGCATTTT.